Presented here are 20 T cell receptor beta chains from one specimen sequenced in a study of cytomegalovirus exposure and HLA in healthy donors. PCR used 60 Vbeta primers and 13 Jbeta primers. This table comes from immunoSEQ multiplex PCR, and its TCRdb copy is limited to in-frame clones, with some not included. The repertoire holds 150,000 to 200,000 clones, with over 70% as singletons. Input material: PBMCs. All receptors come from a man in his thirties or forties in good health and CMV-seropositive.

The gene calls are TRBV4-1 and TRBJ1-5, with D tentatively TRBD1 (6 bases). CDR3 size: 15 residues. The germline gives CDR1 MGHRA, CDR2 YSYEKL. The V end lost 0 bases, the J end lost 6 bases, and 12 bases lay between the germline ends. The CDR3 DNA sequence: TGCGCCAGCAGCCAAGATGAGGGGGTGGGTCAGCCCCAGCATTTT. This codes for CASSQDEGVGQPQHF.

The V and J genes are TRBV13 and TRBJ2-7; 8 nucleotides align to TRBD2. Germline assignment: CDR1 PRHDT and CDR2 FYEKMQ (reference sequence). The CDR3 runs 15 residues. V lost 8 bases, J lost 1 base, and 10 bases stayed unmatched. This CDR3 reads CASHPYLAGSYEQYF. In nucleotides, the CDR3 is TGTGCCAGCCATCCATACCTAGCGGGTTCCTACGAGCAGTACTTC.

V and J are TRBV5-1 and TRBJ1-2; TRBD1 aligns across 12 bases. The V and J ends lost 0 bases and 8 bases, in that order; junction bases with no gene match: 8. CDR3 length: 16 residues. Germline V CDR1 and CDR2: SGHRS, YFSETQ. The CDR3 DNA reads as TGCGCCAGCAGCTTGGAACCGGGACAGGGGGCGAGAGGCTACACCTTC. Its protein product is CASSLEPGQGARGYTF.

The chain recombines TRBV4-3 with TRBJ2-1, with D tentatively TRBD2 (5 bases). Germline V CDR1 and CDR2: LGHNA, YSLEER. This CDR3 is built from 14 residues. V was shortened by 2 bases and J by 6 bases, with 11 bases between the two germline ends. CDR3 bases: TGCGCCAGCAGCCAATCTGTAGGGAGCAATGAGCAGTTCTTC. This encodes CASSQSVGSNEQFF.

J is TRBJ1-2 and V is TRBV16; 7 bases match TRBD1. V was pared by 0 bases and J by 8 bases, with 3 bases of the junction left unmatched. The CDR3 spans 13 residues. Germline loops: CDR1 KGHSY, CDR2 FQNENV. CDR3 residues: CASSQSGGGGYTF. Written as DNA, the CDR3 is TGTGCCAGCAGCCAATCAGGGGGCGGAGGCTACACCTTC.

This sequence joins TRBV13 and TRBJ1-1; perhaps TRBD1 as D (5 bases). From germline, CDR1 is PRHDT and CDR2 FYEKMQ (reference sequence). V lost 3 bases and J 0 bases, leaving 8 bases between the germline ends. This CDR3 comprises 14 residues. The chain's CDR3 is CASSFKGLNTEAFF. The DNA for the CDR3 is TGTGCCAGCAGCTTTAAGGGGCTGAACACTGAAGCTTTCTTT.

This clone was seen once. The rearrangement joins TRBV7-8 to TRBJ2-7, with 7 nucleotides matching TRBD2. V gave up 5 bases and J gave up 3 bases; unmatched junction bases: 10. This CDR3 is built from 15 residues. Per the germline V gene, CDR1 is SGHVS and CDR2 is FQNEAQ. CDR3 residues: CASSDKPGLLYEQYF. CDR3 coding DNA: TGTGCCAGCAGCGATAAACCGGGACTACTCTACGAGCAGTACTTC.

The chain carries TRBV7-2 and TRBJ1-6; TRBD1 matches at 12 bases. Germline assignment: CDR1 SGHTA and CDR2 FQGNSA. V shed 6 bases and J 5 bases; nucleotides not matched to a gene: 11. The length of the CDR3 is 18 residues. Here the CDR3 reads CASRPGTGGRTHNSPLHF. CDR3 nucleotide sequence: TGTGCCAGCAGACCGGGGACAGGGGGCAGGACTCATAATTCACCCCTCCACTTT.

The chain couples TRBV4-1 to TRBJ2-1; possible D gene TRBD2, 5 bases. The CDR3 has 15 amino acids. V was shortened by 2 bases and J by 1 base, with 9 bases between the two germline ends. CDR1 is MGHRA and CDR2 is YSYEKL in the germline V gene. The CDR3 sequence is CASSQTWRSYNEQFF. The DNA of the CDR3 is TGCGCCAGCAGCCAAACTTGGAGGTCCTACAATGAGCAGTTCTTC.

CDR3 DNA: TGTGCCAGCAGTCAGACAGACCTCACTGAAGCTTTCTTT. Residues: CASSQTDLTEAFF. The rearrangement joins TRBV25-1 to TRBJ1-1; a possible D gene is TRBD1 (5 bases). The ends were cut back, 5 bases at V and 4 bases at J, with 11 bases in the middle. The germline V gene has CDR1 MGHDK and CDR2 SYGVNS. The CDR3 covers 13 residues. The variable domain in full, with the rest retrieved from reference TRBV25-1 and TRBJ1-1, is EADIYQTPRYLVIGTGKKITLECSQTMGHDKMYWYQQDPGMELHLIHYSYGVNSTEKGDLSSESTVSRIRTEHFPLTLESARPSHTSQYLCASSQTDLTEAFFGQGTRLTVV.

The chain couples TRBV4-1 to TRBJ2-7; unclear D gene. V lost 6 bases and J 0 bases, leaving 15 bases between the germline ends. CDR1 is MGHRA and CDR2 is YSYEKL in the germline V gene. The CDR3 sequence is 15 residues long. The CDR3 reads CASRPLSSSSYEQYF. As DNA, the CDR3 is TGCGCCAGCAGACCCCTTAGCTCCAGCTCCTACGAGCAGTACTTC.

The chain uses TRBV27 and TRBJ2-2; D gene unclear. The CDR3 is 13 residues long. Germline V gene sequence: CDR1 MNHEY, CDR2 SMNVEV (reference sequence). Trimming took 0 bases from V and 4 from J, leaving 3 bases between them. The CDR3, as DNA: TGTGCCAGCAGTTTATCACTCACCGGGGAGCTGTTTTTT. Its protein is CASSLSLTGELFF.

This clone was observed a single time. The chain recombines TRBV2 with TRBJ1-2; D gene unclear. Trimming pared 4 bases from V and 6 bases from J, leaving 9 bases between. Germline CDR1 is SNHLY and CDR2 is FYNNEI. The CDR3 is 12 residues long. The CDR3 loop is CASSVGFDGYTF. Here the CDR3 DNA reads TGTGCCAGCAGTGTCGGTTTCGATGGCTACACCTTC.

In its sample, this clone was seen once. The chain employs TRBV7-8 and TRBJ2-3; possibly TRBD1 for D (6 bases). CDR1 is SGHVS, CDR2 FQNEAQ, per germline. CDR3 length: 13 residues. Trimming took off 8 bases at V and 3 bases at J, with 12 bases between the two ends. In DNA form, the CDR3 reads TGTGCCAGCCACCGAAGGGGGACAGATACGCAGTATTTT. Amino acids: CASHRRGTDTQYF.

The chain has TRBV7-9 and TRBJ1-1; D possibly corresponds to TRBD1 (5 bases). V lost 5 bases and J lost 1, with 17 bases in between. The CDR3 runs to 16 residues. Per the germline V gene, CDR1 is SEHNR and CDR2 is FQNEAQ (reference sequence). Here the CDR3 DNA reads TGTGCCAGCAGCCCCCAGGAAGGGGTTAAGAACACTGAAGCTTTCTTT. Translation gives CASSPQEGVKNTEAFF.

This chain uses TRBV6-1 with TRBJ2-1, with 8 bases fitting TRBD1. The CDR3 extends over 16 amino acids. Germline V gives CDR1 MNHNS, CDR2 SASEGT. Trimming took 2 bases from V and 6 from J; bases not matched to a gene: 9. The CDR3 loop is CASSETGGPPPNEQFF. The CDR3 nucleotides are TGTGCCAGCAGTGAAACAGGGGGTCCCCCCCCCAATGAGCAGTTCTTC.

The chain carries TRBV5-8 and TRBJ2-4; D unclear. V was cut by 0 bases and J by 15 bases, with 19 bases left in between. Germline V gene lookup returns CDR1 SGHTS and CDR2 YDEGEE. This CDR3 region has 14 residues. CDR3 in amino acids: CASSLGRLETRLYF. The CDR3 DNA reads as TGTGCCAGCAGCTTGGGCCGTTTAGAGACTCGGTTGTACTTC.

CDR3 amino acids: CASSISLAERLDEQFF. As DNA, the CDR3 is TGTGCCAGTAGTATCTCACTAGCGGAACGTTTGGATGAGCAGTTCTTC. The chain uses TRBV19 and TRBJ2-1, with 8 positions matching TRBD2. The germline gives CDR1 LNHDA, CDR2 SQIVND (reference sequence). The junction had 12 bases not matched to a gene; V was cut back by 3 bases and J by 8 bases. The CDR3 contains 16 residues.

The V gene is TRBV10-1, the J gene TRBJ2-1, with TRBD2 matching 9 bases. This CDR3 has 14 residues. CDR1 is WNHNN and CDR2 is SYGVQD in the germline V gene (reference sequence). The V segment lost 6 bases and the J segment 7 bases; nucleotides outside the gene matches: 7. The CDR3 DNA reads TGCGCCAGCAGCCCGCGCCTAGCGGGGAATGAGCAGTTCTTC. This sequence encodes CASSPRLAGNEQFF.

V is TRBV7-8 and J is TRBJ2-7; D might be TRBD2 (6 bases). Trimming stripped 8 bases from V and 2 bases from J, with 13 bases between. Germline V lookup: CDR1 SGHVS, CDR2 FQNEAQ. The CDR3 extends over 13 amino acids. Written as DNA, the CDR3 is TGTGCCAGCCAAGGGGACTTCACCTACGAGCAGTACTTC. Protein sequence: CASQGDFTYEQYF.